The 12 T cell receptor beta chains reported below all come from one sample, sequenced in a study of blood T cell repertoires in COVID-19. Produced via immunoSEQ multiplex PCR; TCRdb's table is partial and in-frame only. Of about 140,000 clones listed, roughly 80% are singletons. The specimen was peripheral blood. The receptors stem from a human donor in a cohort sampled during active COVID-19.

This chain links TRBV3-1 (or the pseudogene TRBV3-2) with TRBJ1-5, with D possibly TRBD1 on 6 matching bases. This CDR3 is built from 15 residues. Germline V CDR1 and CDR2: LGHDT, YNNKEL (reference sequence). Trimming pared 0 bases from V and 7 bases from J, leaving 13 bases between. The CDR3 region is CASSQDSGGWQPQHF. As DNA, the CDR3 is TGTGCCAGCAGCCAAGATTCGGGGGGCTGGCAGCCCCAGCATTTT.

Only a few counts were recorded for this clone. Within the sample, other DNA sequences also encode this same CDR3. CDR3 sequence reads: CASSEQNTEAFF. Written as DNA, the CDR3 is TGTGCCAGCAGTGAGCAGAACACTGAAGCTTTCTTT. V usage is TRBV28 and J usage is TRBJ1-1, with D unresolved. The CDR3 runs to 12 residues. The germline CDR1 and CDR2 sequences are MDHEN and SYDVKM. The V end lost 5 bases, the J end lost 1 base, and 5 bases lay between the germline ends.

J is TRBJ2-1 and V is TRBV7-2, with 8 bases matching TRBD2. Germline CDR1 reads SGHTA; CDR2 reads FQGNSA. The J segment lost 3 bases and the V segment lost 2 bases, leaving 9 bases of the junction unmatched. CDR3 length: 17 amino acids. The CDR3 DNA is TGTGCCAGCAGCTTACGGGCGGGGGGCCCCCTCTACAATGAGCAGTTCTTC. It encodes CASSLRAGGPLYNEQFF.

This chain links TRBV9 with TRBJ2-1; TRBD2 matches 9 bases. V shed 7 bases, J shed 6 bases, and the junction held 5 bases outside the gene matches. Germline assignment: CDR1 SGDLS and CDR2 YYNGEE. This CDR3 has 13 amino acids. This chain's CDR3 is CASGKAGGNEQFF. CDR3 bases: TGTGCCAGCGGAAAAGCGGGGGGCAATGAGCAGTTCTTC.

The V and J genes are TRBV2 and TRBJ2-7; 16 nucleotides match TRBD2. CDR3 size: 16 residues. Germline V gene sequence: CDR1 SNHLY, CDR2 FYNNEI. V dropped 6 bases and J dropped 2; count of bases not matched to a gene: 4. Here the CDR3 reads CASSGGTSGGAYEQYF. CDR3 bases: TGTGCCAGCAGCGGCGGGACTAGCGGGGGGGCCTACGAGCAGTACTTC.

This chain links TRBV18 with TRBJ2-3; TRBD1 agrees at 9 bases. This CDR3 spans 15 amino acids. J was trimmed by 2 bases and V by 3 bases; bases with no gene match: 3. Per the germline V gene, CDR1 is KGHSH and CDR2 is LQKENI. The CDR3 region is CASSPTGGITDTQYF. DNA for the CDR3: TGTGCCAGCTCACCGACAGGGGGAATCACAGATACGCAGTATTTT.

The table lists this clone with a count of one. The chain uses TRBV7-6 and TRBJ2-7, with 7 bases fitting TRBD1. Germline lookup yields CDR1 SGHVS and CDR2 FNYEAQ. V dropped 5 bases and J dropped 6; count of bases not matched to a gene: 13. The CDR3 is 15 residues long. This CDR3 is CASSVREGAPREQYF. In DNA form, the CDR3 reads TGTGCCAGCAGCGTTCGTGAGGGGGCGCCGCGCGAGCAGTACTTC.

This clone was seen only once. The rearrangement links TRBV9 to TRBJ1-6; 10 bases map to TRBD1. Germline V CDR1 and CDR2: SGDLS, YYNGEE. The CDR3 runs to 15 residues. The junction had 1 base not matched to a gene; V was cut back by 0 bases and J by 7 bases. CDR3 nucleotide sequence: TGTGCCAGCAGCGTAGTGGGACAGGGGAATTCACCCCTCCACTTT. Its protein product is CASSVVGQGNSPLHF.

The chain uses TRBV5-1 and TRBJ2-7, with 8 bases lining up with TRBD1. V lost 5 bases and J lost 1; bases outside the gene matches: 5. In germline, CDR1 is SGHRS, CDR2 YFSETQ. The CDR3 is made up of 14 amino acids. The CDR3: CASSTQGASYEQYF. In DNA, the CDR3 is TGCGCCAGCAGTACCCAGGGGGCGTCCTACGAGCAGTACTTC.

The gene calls are TRBV11-3 and TRBJ2-6; D may be TRBD1 (6 bases). Germline CDR1 is SGHNT and CDR2 is YENEEA. This CDR3 has 18 residues. V was pared by 4 bases and J by 0 bases, with 16 bases between. The CDR3 nucleotides are TGTGCCAGCAGCTCCACCTGGGGACACCCCTCTGGGGCCAACGTCCTGACTTTC. It encodes CASSSTWGHPSGANVLTF.

The gene calls are TRBV9 and TRBJ2-3; possible D gene TRBD1, 6 bases. Germline V gene sequence: CDR1 SGDLS, CDR2 YYNGEE. This CDR3 spans 12 amino acids. V shed 4 bases and J shed 8 bases, with 11 bases lying between them. The CDR3 spells CASSPGVVTQYF. The CDR3 coding sequence is TGTGCCAGCAGCCCAGGGGTGGTTACGCAGTATTTT.

The genes are TRBV27 and TRBJ2-7; D is ambiguous. Germline CDR1 MNHEY, CDR2 SMNVEV (reference sequence). The CDR3 has 15 amino acids. Trimming took off 3 bases at V and 3 bases at J, with 15 bases between the two ends. The CDR3 reads CASSLGGTTSYEQYF. CDR3 DNA: TGTGCCAGCAGTTTGGGTGGTACTACAAGCTACGAGCAGTACTTC.